Presented here are 10 T cell receptor beta chains from one specimen sequenced in a study of T-cell memory formation after mild COVID-19 (dated by TCRdb to the early 2020s). Library generation was performed with 5' RACE. Sequencing relied on an Illumina NovaSeq 6000. TCRdb reprocessed the public reads (quality trimming at Q25 with fastp, clone calling with MiXCR) and kept in-frame beta chains. Here each entry gathers all rows of one CDR3 protein and keeps the most common genes and DNA. For this sample the table gives roughly 610,000 distinct CDR3 sequences, of which roughly 17% were detected only once. The ten largest clones add up to 8.1% of the sample. Sequenced sample: PBMCs or a T cell subset sorted from them (not recorded which). These receptors came from an adult woman who had mild COVID-19 (a few samples of this study predate the infection). The sample titles of this study are shuffled in the database, so cell type and time point are left out; the donor was told from shared clones.

CDR3: CASSQWCYEQYF. CDR3 nucleotides: TGCGCCAGCAGTCAATGGTGCTACGAGCAGTACTTC. The chain combines TRBV23-1 with TRBJ2-7; D gene unclear. TRBV23-1 belongs to the ORF category, with a function that is uncertain. V was trimmed by 1 base and J by 3 bases, leaving 4 bases between them. This CDR3 spans 12 amino acids.

This rearrangement joins TRBV29-1 to TRBJ2-2; 11 nucleotides line up with TRBD1. The ends lost 4 bases at V and 0 bases at J; junction bases unmatched: 13. This CDR3 region has 19 residues. Germline V gene sequence: CDR1 SQVTM, CDR2 ANQGSEA. CDR3 sequence (DNA): TGCAGCGTTGGGGGGCAACGCCGGACAGGGGGCCCGAACACCGGGGAGCTGTTTTTT. Translated: CSVGGQRRTGGPNTGELFF.

In its sample, this clonotype was seen a few times. CDR3 sequence: CASSYFLRQETQYF. In nucleotides, the CDR3 is TGTGCCAGCAGTTACTTCCTACGCCAAGAGACCCAGTACTTC. This sequence joins TRBV6-5 and TRBJ2-5; no reliable D call. The CDR3 runs to 14 residues. V was trimmed by 1 base and J by 1 base, leaving 7 bases between them. From germline, CDR1 is MNHEY and CDR2 SVGAGI.

The chain couples TRBV5-1 to TRBJ1-1; D call uncertain. V gave up 4 bases and J gave up 0 bases, with 10 bases separating them. The CDR3 runs to 14 residues. Germline V CDR1 and CDR2: SGHRS, YFSETQ. The chain's CDR3 is CASSNSAMNTEAFF. The CDR3 DNA reads as TGCGCCAGCAGCAACAGTGCCATGAACACTGAAGCTTTCTTT.

This clonotype was recorded a few times. The chain has TRBV7-9 and TRBJ2-7; tentative D call: TRBD2 (6 bases). The germline gives CDR1 SEHNR, CDR2 FQNEAQ (reference sequence). The CDR3 has 18 amino acids. V lost 8 bases to trimming and J lost 0 bases, with 26 bases between them. The CDR3, as DNA: TGTGCCAGCCATTCGGGCTCTCCCGCAGCGGGTTTCTCCTACGAGCAGTACTTC. It yields the protein CASHSGSPAAGFSYEQYF. The variable domain in full, completed from reference TRBV7-9 and TRBJ2-7, reads DTGVSQNPRHKITKRGQNVTFRCDPISEHNRLYWYRQTLGQGPEFLTYFQNEAQLEKSRLLSDRFSAERPKGSFSTLEIQRTEQGDSAMYLCASHSGSPAAGFSYEQYFGPGTRLTVT.

The chain couples TRBV4-1 to TRBJ1-2, with 7 bases aligning to TRBD1. The V gene's germline CDR1 is MGHRA and CDR2 YSYEKL. The CDR3 has 17 amino acids. V dropped 3 bases and J dropped 1; count of bases not matched to a gene: 11. The CDR3 nucleotides are TGCGCCAGCAGCCACGAAGCGTTGAACAGGGGTAACTATGGCTACACCTTC. Amino acid sequence: CASSHEALNRGNYGYTF.

This clonotype was seen repeatedly, ten times or more. V is TRBV11-2 and J is TRBJ2-1; TRBD2 matches 14 bases. CDR3 length: 20 amino acids. The V segment lost 4 bases and the J segment 7 bases; nucleotides outside the gene matches: 18. CDR1 and CDR2 (germline): SGHAT, FQNNGV. The chain's CDR3 is CASSSGLAGVRRTGENEQFF. DNA of the CDR3: TGTGCCAGCAGCTCGGGACTAGCGGGAGTTCGAAGGACTGGGGAAAATGAGCAGTTCTTC.

This clonotype has only a few counts. The rearrangement joins TRBV7-2 to TRBJ2-7, with D tentatively TRBD1 or TRBD2 (5 bases each). V gave up 2 bases and J gave up 5 bases, with 10 bases separating them. CDR1 and CDR2 (germline): SGHTA, FQGNSA. The CDR3 is made up of 13 amino acids. CDR3 in DNA: TGTGCCAGCAGCTTAAGCTTGGGGGACGAGCAGTACTTC. Translation: CASSLSLGDEQYF.

V and J are TRBV6-6 and TRBJ1-1; tentatively, D is TRBD1 (6 bases). Germline CDR1 and CDR2: MNHNY and SVGAGI (reference sequence). This CDR3 has 16 amino acids. Trimming shortened V by 2 bases and J by 0 bases, and 13 bases separated the two germline ends. CDR3 sequence: CASSYTQGRLNTEAFF. DNA for the CDR3: TGTGCCAGCAGTTACACCCAGGGGAGGTTGAACACTGAAGCTTTCTTT.

This clonotype has more than one count but fewer than ten. The chain uses TRBV5-1 and TRBJ1-1, with unresolved D. V lost 1 base, J lost 7 bases, and 14 bases lay in between. Germline V gene lookup returns CDR1 SGHRS and CDR2 YFSETQ. The CDR3 contains 14 residues. DNA for the CDR3: TGCGCCAGCAGCTTGTATGGAACCCTGAGTGAAGCTTTCTTT. It translates to CASSLYGTLSEAFF.